This is a list of T cell receptor beta chains from one sample in a study of blood T cell repertoires in COVID-19. TCRdb keeps only in-frame clones here, not all; method: immunoSEQ multiplex PCR. The data show 66,000 or so clones, 80% seen once. Sequencing was performed on peripheral blood. These receptors all come from a human donor in a cohort sampled during active COVID-19. Each CDR3 is given with its conserved first and last residue. D genes are given only for firm matches. Part of the rows lack a size; the others show once, few, many or a class for expanded clones.

d_call clone_size j_call v_call cdr3_aa cdr3_nt
TRBD1 NA TRBJ1-2 TRBV29-1 CSVDRTGVSVGYTF TGCAGCGTTGACCGGACAGGGGTTTCCGTTGGCTACACCTTC
NA NA TRBJ1-5 TRBV6-2/TRBV6-3 CASSYSKRQERYSNQPQHF TGTGCCAGCAGTTACTCGAAAAGACAGGAACGGTATAGCAATCAGCCCCAGCATTTT
NA NA TRBJ1-4 TRBV5-5 CASSRREEHSQRQFF TGTGCCAGCAGCCGGAGGGAAGAACATTCTCAAAGACAGTTTTTT
TRBD1 NA TRBJ1-2 TRBV7-2 CASSFRDRGVGYTF TGTGCCAGCAGCTTTAGGGACAGGGGGGTTGGCTACACCTTC
NA NA TRBJ2-1 TRBV28 CASSLPRGNEQFF TGTGCCAGCAGTTTACCTAGGGGGAATGAGCAGTTCTTC
NA NA TRBJ1-5 TRBV21-1 CASSSGDSNQPQHF TGTGCCAGCAGCTCGGGGGATAGCAATCAGCCCCAGCATTTT
TRBD2 NA TRBJ2-1 TRBV5-4 CASSRRGSGLSYNEQFF TGTGCCAGCAGCCGCCGGGGTAGCGGGCTTTCCTACAATGAGCAGTTCTTC
TRBD2 NA TRBJ2-7 TRBV28 CASSLGLAGGTYEQYF TGTGCCAGCAGTTTGGGACTAGCGGGAGGGACCTACGAGCAGTACTTC
NA NA TRBJ1-4 TRBV7-8 CASSIGQGSEKLFF TGTGCCAGCAGTATCGGGCAGGGAAGTGAAAAACTGTTTTTT
NA NA TRBJ2-7 TRBV9 CASSAGWRVDEQYF TGTGCCAGCAGCGCCGGTTGGAGGGTTGACGAGCAGTACTTC
NA NA TRBJ2-7 TRBV7-9 CASSSSRYEQYF TGTGCCAGCAGCTCGTCCAGGTACGAGCAGTACTTC
NA few TRBJ1-6 TRBV5-1 CASSLEPGNNSPLHF TGCGCCAGCAGCTTGGAGCCAGGAAATAATTCACCCCTCCACTTT
TRBD1 once TRBJ2-2 TRBV28 CASTDRGTGELFF TGTGCCAGCACCGACAGGGGAACCGGGGAGCTGTTTTTT
NA NA TRBJ1-2 TRBV11-2 CASSLGLRFYGYTF TGTGCCAGCAGCTTAGGACTCCGGTTCTATGGCTACACCTTC
NA few TRBJ1-2 TRBV7-9 CASSLNEVPGYTF TGTGCCAGCAGCTTGAACGAGGTCCCCGGCTACACCTTC
NA NA TRBJ1-4 TRBV18 CASSPVGRGELFF TGTGCCAGCTCACCAGTAGGACGGGGGGAACTGTTTTTT
TRBD1 once TRBJ1-2 TRBV7-9 CASSSTAGGVVYGYTF TGTGCCAGCAGCTCCACTGCAGGGGGCGTCGTCTATGGCTACACCTTC
TRBD2 NA TRBJ2-7 TRBV7-6 CASSQNPPHPGGEQYF TGTGCCAGCAGCCAAAACCCTCCCCATCCGGGAGGCGAGCAGTACTTC
NA NA TRBJ1-4 TRBV15 CATSRDPYWAGKLFF TGTGCCACCAGCAGAGATCCGTACTGGGCAGGAAAACTGTTTTTT
NA NA TRBJ1-5 TRBV6-2/TRBV6-3 CASSLIPEQPQHF TGTGCCAGCAGTTTAATCCCGGAGCAGCCCCAGCATTTT
NA NA TRBJ2-2 TRBV15 CATSPKGGNTGELFF TGTGCCACCAGCCCCAAAGGAGGGAACACCGGGGAGCTGTTTTTT
TRBD1 NA TRBJ1-2 TRBV19 CASKGTGRPLDGYTF TGTGCCAGTAAGGGGACAGGGAGACCACTGGATGGCTACACCTTC
NA NA TRBJ1-1 TRBV6-5 CASSPLGAEAFF TGTGCCAGCAGCCCCCTAGGGGCTGAAGCTTTCTTT
NA NA TRBJ2-2 TRBV7-2 CASSWAGYNTGELFF TGTGCCAGCAGCTGGGCCGGATATAACACCGGGGAGCTGTTTTTT
TRBD2 NA TRBJ2-7 TRBV6-2/TRBV6-3 CASSAELGLVNYEQYF TGTGCCAGCAGCGCCGAATTGGGACTAGTGAACTACGAGCAGTACTTC
TRBD1 NA TRBJ2-5 TRBV11-2 CASSPTGVETQYF TGTGCCAGCAGCCCGACAGGGGTGGAGACCCAGTACTTC
NA NA TRBJ2-7 TRBV10-2 CASKPGTPGEQYF TGCGCCAGCAAACCCGGGACACCGGGTGAGCAGTACTTC
NA NA TRBJ2-7 TRBV5-5 CASSRDTGTYEQYF TGTGCCAGCAGCCGGGACACTGGGACCTACGAGCAGTACTTC
NA NA TRBJ2-7 TRBV30 CAWSMGGEVYEQYF TGTGCCTGGAGTATGGGGGGAGAGGTGTACGAGCAGTACTTC
NA NA TRBJ2-5 TRBV20-1 CSAQYQETQYF TGCAGTGCTCAGTACCAAGAGACCCAGTACTTC
NA NA TRBJ1-1 TRBV19 CASSIVPGEAFF TGTGCCAGTAGTATAGTTCCGGGTGAAGCTTTCTTT
TRBD2 NA TRBJ2-7 TRBV6-1 CASSEGLAGPVRNF TGTGCCAGCAGTGAGGGACTAGCGGGTCCCGTCAGGAACTTC
TRBD2 NA TRBJ2-3 TRBV3-1/TRBV3-2 CASSPSSGGSTDTQYF TGTGCCAGCAGCCCCTCGAGCGGGGGTAGCACAGATACGCAGTATTTT
NA NA TRBJ1-5 TRBV6-2/TRBV6-3 CASSYGPRVGPQHF TGTGCCAGCAGTTACGGGCCGAGGGTTGGTCCCCAGCATTTT
NA NA TRBJ2-5 TRBV3-1/TRBV3-2 CASSLPLQQETQYF TGTGCCAGCAGCCTGCCGCTACAGCAAGAGACCCAGTACTTC
TRBD2 NA TRBJ2-1 TRBV6-5 CASSYSVAGGGNEQFF TGTGCCAGCAGTTACTCTGTAGCGGGAGGCGGTAATGAGCAGTTCTTC
TRBD1 few TRBJ2-7 TRBV6-5 CASSHGQGEQYF TGTGCCAGCAGTCATGGACAGGGCGAGCAGTACTTC
NA NA TRBJ2-1 TRBV4-3 CASSHQRGLPYNEQFF TGCGCCAGCAGCCACCAGAGAGGGCTGCCTTACAATGAGCAGTTCTTC
NA NA TRBJ1-3 TRBV30 CARTGGSGNTIYF TGTGCCAGAACCGGCGGCTCTGGAAACACCATATATTTT
TRBD1 NA TRBJ2-1 TRBV24-1 CATSASGTDYNEQFF TGTGCCACCAGTGCCTCCGGGACAGACTACAATGAGCAGTTCTTC
TRBD2 NA TRBJ2-7 TRBV28 CASNTGRGAYEQYF TGTGCCAGCAACACGGGGCGGGGGGCCTACGAGCAGTACTTC
TRBD1 NA TRBJ2-7 TRBV7-2 CASSLVPKGAHEQYF TGTGCCAGCAGCTTAGTCCCCAAGGGGGCCCACGAGCAGTACTTC
NA NA TRBJ2-7 TRBV7-9 CASSPEAYRKPGLYEQYF TGTGCCAGCAGCCCCGAAGCCTATCGGAAACCAGGCCTCTACGAGCAGTACTTC
NA few TRBJ1-6 TRBV6-6 CAAAADRLNSPLHF TGTGCCGCAGCCGCTGACCGACTTAATTCACCCCTCCACTTT
NA NA TRBJ2-7 TRBV6-2/TRBV6-3 CASSPGHNYEQYF TGTGCCAGCAGCCCCGGTCATAACTACGAGCAGTACTTC
NA NA TRBJ1-5 TRBV4-1 CASSLSWGPNQPQHF TGCGCCAGCAGCCTAAGCTGGGGCCCTAATCAGCCCCAGCATTTT
NA NA TRBJ1-4 TRBV28 CASSSGPSGEKLFF TGTGCCAGCAGTTCAGGTCCCTCTGGTGAAAAACTGTTTTTT
TRBD1 once TRBJ1-1 TRBV18 CASSPGQANTEAFF TGTGCCAGCTCCCCGGGACAGGCGAACACTGAAGCTTTCTTT
TRBD2 NA TRBJ2-1 TRBV28 CASSLRSELAGALYNEQFF TGTGCCAGCAGTTTAAGATCAGAACTAGCGGGAGCTCTCTACAATGAGCAGTTCTTC
NA few TRBJ1-5 TRBV7-8 CASRPEAARSNQPQHF TGTGCCAGCAGACCGGAGGCGGCCCGTAGCAATCAGCCCCAGCATTTT
TRBD1 NA TRBJ2-5 TRBV18 CASSPLGQGQETQYF TGTGCCAGCTCACCATTGGGACAGGGTCAAGAGACCCAGTACTTC
TRBD2 NA TRBJ2-3 TRBV6-2/TRBV6-3 CASSVAGASTDTQYF TGTGCCAGCAGCGTAGCGGGAGCCAGCACAGATACGCAGTATTTT
NA once TRBJ1-1 TRBV28 CASSRGFHTEAFF TGTGCCAGCAGCCGGGGTTTTCACACTGAAGCTTTCTTT
TRBD1 few TRBJ2-6 TRBV3-1/TRBV3-2 CASSQHLTGAGANVLTF TGTGCCAGCAGCCAACACCTTACAGGGGCAGGGGCCAACGTCCTGACTTTC
NA NA TRBJ1-5 TRBV10-1 CASSESGLRQPQHF TGCGCCAGCAGTGAGTCGGGGCTCAGGCAGCCCCAGCATTTT